This section outlines one T cell receptor beta chain sequence together with its context. Through a sample-barcoded 5' primer and a J-beta primer mix, a second PCR was run for roughly 7 to 11 cycles. Each CDR3 protein is one row after TCRdb ran MiXCR on the 5' RACE reads. Of about 570,000 distinct CDR3 sequences listed, around a quarter are singletons. Researchers isolated at least 7 million PBMCs per sample. This entry is derived from a study of blood T cells in healthy people across ages. The CDR3 consists of 15 residues. Losses at the gene ends were 1 base for V and 5 bases for J; bases not matched to a gene: 1. Per the germline V gene, CDR1 is SNHLY and CDR2 is FYNNEI. The sample was also linked to a second study, of T cells of mothers and their children. That work states: Over 9.5 million TCR beta CDR3 reads were obtained from each mother, and roughly 3 million from each child.

Sequencing was carried out using blood. The chain links TRBV2 to TRBJ2-2; 10 bases are shared with TRBD2. The source of this sequence is a boy aged 2 to 10 in good health. The CDR3: CASSEERGGTGELFF. CDR3 bases: TGTGCCAGCAGTGAAGAGCGGGGGGGAACCGGGGAGCTGTTTTTT.